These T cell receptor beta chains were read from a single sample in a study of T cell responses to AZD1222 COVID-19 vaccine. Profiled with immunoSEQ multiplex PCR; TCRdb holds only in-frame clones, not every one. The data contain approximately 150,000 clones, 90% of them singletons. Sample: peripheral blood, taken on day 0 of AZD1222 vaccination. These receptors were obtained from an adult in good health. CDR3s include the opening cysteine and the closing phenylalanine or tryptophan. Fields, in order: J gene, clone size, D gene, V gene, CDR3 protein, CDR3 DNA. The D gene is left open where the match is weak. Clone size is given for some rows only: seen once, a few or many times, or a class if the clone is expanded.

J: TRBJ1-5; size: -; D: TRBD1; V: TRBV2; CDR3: CASSESLTGGQPQHF; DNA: TGTGCCAGCAGCGAAAGTCTGACAGGGGGTCAGCCCCAGCATTTT
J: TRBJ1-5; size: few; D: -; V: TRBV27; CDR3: CASSLPGRPNQPQHF; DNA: TGTGCCAGCAGTTTACCCGGACGGCCCAATCAGCCCCAGCATTTT
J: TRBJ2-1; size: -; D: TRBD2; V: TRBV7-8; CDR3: CASSFSGGTSSYNEQFF; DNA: TGTGCCAGCAGCTTTAGCGGGGGGACCAGCTCCTACAATGAGCAGTTCTTC
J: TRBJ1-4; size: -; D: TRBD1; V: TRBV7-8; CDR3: CASSRDRGVLFF; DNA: TGTGCCAGCAGCCGAGACAGGGGAGTACTGTTTTTT
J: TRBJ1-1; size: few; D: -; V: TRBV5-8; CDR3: CASSAPVRANTEAFF; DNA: TGTGCCAGCAGCGCCCCAGTCCGGGCGAACACTGAAGCTTTCTTT
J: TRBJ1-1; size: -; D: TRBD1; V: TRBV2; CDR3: CASNGQARSGTEAFF; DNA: TGTGCCAGCAACGGACAGGCACGGAGTGGCACTGAAGCTTTCTTT
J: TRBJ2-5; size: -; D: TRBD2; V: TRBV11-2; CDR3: CASSLGTSGVETQYF; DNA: TGTGCCAGCAGCTTAGGGACTAGCGGGGTGGAGACCCAGTACTTC
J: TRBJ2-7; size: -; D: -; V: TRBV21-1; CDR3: CASSTHTGLPYEQYF; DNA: TGTGCCAGCAGCACCCACACGGGTTTACCCTACGAGCAGTACTTC
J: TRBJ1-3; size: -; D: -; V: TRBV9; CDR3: CASSALDSPSSGNTIYF; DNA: TGTGCCAGCAGCGCATTGGACAGCCCGAGCTCTGGAAACACCATATATTTT
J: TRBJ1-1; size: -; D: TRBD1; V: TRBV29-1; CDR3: CSGGGQGTEAFF; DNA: TGCAGCGGTGGGGGACAGGGCACTGAAGCTTTCTTT
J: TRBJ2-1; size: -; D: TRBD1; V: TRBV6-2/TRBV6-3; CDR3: CASSQTGGSYNEQFF; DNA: TGTGCCAGCAGTCAGACAGGGGGCTCCTACAATGAGCAGTTCTTC
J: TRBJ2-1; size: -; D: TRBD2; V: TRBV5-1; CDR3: CASSLAASGGAIDEQFF; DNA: TGCGCCAGCAGCTTGGCGGCTAGCGGGGGGGCAATTGACGAGCAGTTCTTC
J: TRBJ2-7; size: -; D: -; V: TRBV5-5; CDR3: CASSWAPNGKYEQYF; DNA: TGTGCCAGCAGCTGGGCCCCCAACGGAAAGTACGAGCAGTACTTC
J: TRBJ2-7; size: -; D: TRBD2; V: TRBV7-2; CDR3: CASSLEGGGAYEQYF; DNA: TGTGCCAGCAGCTTAGAAGGCGGGGGGGCCTACGAGCAGTACTTC
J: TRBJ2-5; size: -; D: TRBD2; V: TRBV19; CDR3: CASSMGGGGPLETQYF; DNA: TGTGCCAGTAGTATGGGTGGCGGGGGGCCCTTGGAGACCCAGTACTTC
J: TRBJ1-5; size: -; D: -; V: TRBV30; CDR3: CAWGQVSQPQHF; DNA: TGTGCCTGGGGACAAGTCAGCCAGCCCCAGCATTTT
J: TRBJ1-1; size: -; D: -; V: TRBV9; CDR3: CASSTGSTEAFF; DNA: TGTGCCAGCAGCACCGGATCGACCGAAGCTTTCTTT
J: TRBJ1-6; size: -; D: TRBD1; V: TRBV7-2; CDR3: CASSSTPDRGYSPLHF; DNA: TGTGCCAGCAGCTCAACCCCGGACAGGGGATATTCACCCCTCCACTTT
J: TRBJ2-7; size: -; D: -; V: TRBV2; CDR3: CASSAGEIYEQYF; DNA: TGTGCCAGCAGTGCAGGGGAAATCTACGAGCAGTACTTC
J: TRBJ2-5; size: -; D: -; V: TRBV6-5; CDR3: CASSSPLQETQYF; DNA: TGTGCCAGCAGTTCTCCACTCCAAGAGACCCAGTACTTC
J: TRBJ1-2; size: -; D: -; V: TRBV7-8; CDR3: CASSQFNYGYTF; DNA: TGTGCCAGCAGCCAATTTAACTATGGCTACACCTTC
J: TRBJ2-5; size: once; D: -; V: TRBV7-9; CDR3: CASSSSGGRLETQYF; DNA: TGTGCCAGCAGCTCTAGTGGGGGGAGGCTGGAGACCCAGTACTTC
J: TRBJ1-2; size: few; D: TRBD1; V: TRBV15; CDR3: CATSLGTGPLRGYTF; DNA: TGTGCCACCAGCCTCGGGACAGGACCGCTCCGCGGCTACACCTTC
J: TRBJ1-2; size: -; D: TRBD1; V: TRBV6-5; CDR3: CASREGQVGGYTF; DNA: TGTGCCAGCAGAGAGGGACAGGTCGGCGGCTACACCTTC
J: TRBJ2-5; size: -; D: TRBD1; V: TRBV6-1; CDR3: CASSEGTGGALETQYF; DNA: TGTGCCAGCAGTGAAGGGACAGGGGGAGCGTTAGAGACCCAGTACTTC
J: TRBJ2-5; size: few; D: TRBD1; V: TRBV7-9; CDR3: CASSSTGDVGTQYF; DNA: TGTGCCAGCAGCTCTACAGGGGACGTGGGGACCCAGTACTTC
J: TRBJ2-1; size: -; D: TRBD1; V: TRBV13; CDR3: CASSLEPTGASGNEQFF; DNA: TGTGCCAGCAGCTTAGAACCGACAGGGGCTTCAGGGAATGAGCAGTTCTTC
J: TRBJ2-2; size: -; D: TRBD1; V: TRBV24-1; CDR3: CATSDPTGGNTGELFF; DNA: TGTGCCACCAGTGATCCCACAGGGGGGAACACCGGGGAGCTGTTTTTT
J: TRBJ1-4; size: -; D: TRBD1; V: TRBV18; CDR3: CASSPGQGPEKLFF; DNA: TGTGCCAGCTCACCGGGACAGGGCCCTGAAAAACTGTTTTTT
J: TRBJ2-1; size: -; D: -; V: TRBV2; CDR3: CASSSDFSNEQFF; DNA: TGTGCCAGCAGTTCGGACTTCTCCAATGAGCAGTTCTTC
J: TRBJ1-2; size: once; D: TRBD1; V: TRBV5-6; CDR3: CASSPQGQHGYTF; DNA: TGTGCCAGCAGCCCACAGGGACAGCATGGCTACACCTTC
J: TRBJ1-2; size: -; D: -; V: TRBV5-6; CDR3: CASSLAGGPSF; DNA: TGTGCCAGCAGCTTGGCGGGAGGACCCTCCTTC
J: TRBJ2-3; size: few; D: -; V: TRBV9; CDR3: CASGPLGATQYF; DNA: TGTGCCAGCGGACCTCTGGGGGCTACGCAGTATTTT
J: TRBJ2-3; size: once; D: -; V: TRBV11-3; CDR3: CASSLGETQGADTQYF; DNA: TGTGCCAGCAGCTTAGGCGAGACTCAAGGGGCAGATACGCAGTATTTT
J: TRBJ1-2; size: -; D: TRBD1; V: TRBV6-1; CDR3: CASREGQGVKGYTF; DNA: TGTGCCAGCAGGGAAGGACAGGGAGTTAAAGGCTACACCTTC
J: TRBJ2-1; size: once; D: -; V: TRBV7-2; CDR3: CASSLSSLYEQFF; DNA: TGTGCCAGCAGCTTATCATCCCTGTATGAGCAGTTCTTC
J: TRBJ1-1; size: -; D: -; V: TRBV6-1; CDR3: CASSDRGFTVSGTEAFF; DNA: TGTGCCAGCAGTGACAGGGGATTTACCGTTTCAGGGACTGAAGCTTTCTTT
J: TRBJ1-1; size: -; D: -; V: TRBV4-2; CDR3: CASSQDGQAAEAFF; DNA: TGTGCCAGCAGCCAAGATGGGCAGGCGGCTGAAGCTTTCTTT
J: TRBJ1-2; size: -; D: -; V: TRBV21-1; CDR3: CASSTSRDRLYGYTF; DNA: TGTGCCAGCAGCACCAGCCGGGACAGGTTATATGGCTACACCTTC
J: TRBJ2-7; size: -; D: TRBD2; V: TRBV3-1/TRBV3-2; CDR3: CASSQDLRGGRLGLYF; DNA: TGTGCCAGCAGCCAAGATTTGCGGGGGGGCCGTCTTGGTCTGTACTTC
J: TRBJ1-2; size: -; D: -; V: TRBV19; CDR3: CASSADRSAGYGYTF; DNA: TGTGCCAGTAGTGCAGACAGGAGTGCGGGCTATGGCTACACCTTC
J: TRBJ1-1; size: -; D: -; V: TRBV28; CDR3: CASILGGAGRTEAFF; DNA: TGTGCCAGCATCCTTGGGGGGGCAGGAAGGACTGAAGCTTTCTTT
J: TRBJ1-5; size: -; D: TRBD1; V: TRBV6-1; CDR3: CASSDPGQGSNQPQHF; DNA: TGTGCCAGCAGTGACCCCGGACAGGGAAGCAATCAGCCCCAGCATTTT
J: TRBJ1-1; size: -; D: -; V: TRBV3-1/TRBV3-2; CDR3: CASSQDLDRSAEAFF; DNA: TGTGCCAGCAGCCAAGACCTAGACAGGTCGGCTGAAGCTTTCTTT
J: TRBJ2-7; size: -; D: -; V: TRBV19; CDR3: CASSQGRQYEQYF; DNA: TGTGCCAGTAGTCAGGGACGGCAATACGAGCAGTACTTC
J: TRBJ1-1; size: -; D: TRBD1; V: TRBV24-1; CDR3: CATSDLGQGEAFF; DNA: TGTGCCACCAGTGACCTTGGACAGGGCGAAGCTTTCTTT
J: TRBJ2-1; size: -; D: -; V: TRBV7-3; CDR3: CASSLGVRGSYNEQFF; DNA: TGTGCCAGCAGCCTGGGAGTGCGGGGCTCCTACAATGAGCAGTTCTTC
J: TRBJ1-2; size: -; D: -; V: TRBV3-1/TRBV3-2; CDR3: CASSQDRDWVGGYTF; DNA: TGTGCCAGCAGCCAAGACAGGGATTGGGTCGGGGGCTACACCTTC